The clone carrying this T cell receptor (beta chain) was found many times. What it binds is unknown. With 0 bases removed from V and 5 bases from J, the gap between germline ends came to 13 bases. The germline V gene has CDR1 DFQATT and CDR2 SNEGSKA (reference sequence). This CDR3 region has 14 residues. Library preparation tagged each individual cDNA molecule with a unique molecular identifier. TCRdb fed the 5' RACE reads into MiXCR, producing one record per CDR3 protein. The repertoire holds approximately 140,000 distinct CDR3 sequences, with about 4% as singletons. These data are taken from a study of human T cells and chemical hapten exposure. Study in general: How much TCR each sample yielded varied, mostly because pooled library volumes differed slightly.

Study-wide results and limits: TCRs whose frequency exceeded 1 in 1000 remained the same following DPC sensitization.

Total RNA was isolated from unfractionated whole blood. This TCR derives from a female donor in good health. This sequence joins TRBV20-1 and TRBJ1-1; D perhaps matches TRBD1 (5 bases). The CDR3 DNA sequence: TGCAGTGCTAGAGATGGGGCAGGGAGGACTGAAGCTTTCTTT. It specifies CSARDGAGRTEAFF.